The 11 T cell receptor beta chains below come from one sample, sequenced in a study of shared clonotypes between healthy human individuals. Data came from immunoSEQ multiplex PCR; TCRdb stores just in-frame clones and leaves some out. In the table there are about 2 million clones, about 94% of which are singletons. CD45RO-negative, CCR7-positively selected cells formed the naive CD8 fraction, excluding terminally differentiated effector memory CD45RA+ cells. Sequencing used naive CD8+ T cells sorted from blood. These receptor sequences come from a young man in good health.

The chain is built from TRBV11-2 and TRBJ2-7; possibly TRBD2 for D (6 bases). This CDR3 contains 17 residues. Germline CDR1 SGHAT, CDR2 FQNNGV. V shed 0 bases and J shed 5 bases, with 20 bases lying between them. CDR3 nucleotides: TGTGCCAGCAGCTTAGATCGGGAGACTTGGGGCCAGAACGAGCAGTACTTC. Amino acid sequence: CASSLDRETWGQNEQYF.

The chain joins TRBV2 to TRBJ2-7; D might be TRBD2 (5 bases). V lost 11 bases and J 6 bases, leaving 23 bases between the germline ends. Germline CDR1 reads SNHLY; CDR2 reads FYNNEI. There are 14 residues in the CDR3. The CDR3 loop is CAALDPGSTSEQYF. CDR3 coding DNA: TGTGCCGCTCTCGATCCGGGTTCCACTAGCGAGCAGTACTTC. Looking up the rest from reference TRBV2 and TRBJ2-7 gives the full variable domain: EPEVTQTPSHQVTQMGQEVILRCVPISNHLYFYWYRQILGQKVEFLVSFYNNEISEKSEIFDDQFSVERPDGSNFTLKIRSTKLEDSAMYFCAALDPGSTSEQYFGPGTRLTVT.

This clone was seen only a few times. The same CDR3 is also encoded by other DNA sequences in this sample. The V and J genes are TRBV2 and TRBJ2-7, with D uncertain. The V and J ends lost 6 bases and 5 bases respectively, with 5 bases between them. This CDR3 spans 10 amino acids. The germline CDR1 and CDR2 sequences are SNHLY and FYNNEI. As DNA, the CDR3 is TGTGCCAGCAGCGAAAACGAGCAGTACTTC. This gives the protein CASSENEQYF.

The chain recombines TRBV14 with TRBJ1-2; maybe TRBD1 (6 bases). Trimming pared 2 bases from V and 4 bases from J, leaving 17 bases between. The CDR3 spans 16 residues. Germline-derived CDR1 and CDR2 are SGHDN and FVKESK. The CDR3 here is CASSQFLQGSIYGYTF. The CDR3 DNA is TGTGCCAGCAGCCAATTCCTACAGGGTTCGATCTATGGCTACACCTTC.

This clone was seen once. This chain uses TRBV5-4 with TRBJ2-2; 12 nucleotides line up with TRBD2. This CDR3 comprises 17 residues. V was clipped by 4 bases and J by 5 bases; unmatched bases: 9. CDR1 and CDR2 (germline): SGHNT, YYREEE (reference sequence). The CDR3 DNA follows: TGTGCCAGCAGCCCGACACCTAGCGGGGGGGCTACCGGGGAGCTGTTTTTT. Translated, it gives CASSPTPSGGATGELFF.

CDR3 sequence (DNA): TGTGCCAGCAGTTTCCTTGGACTAGCGGGTACCACAGATACGCAGTATTTT. The encoded protein is CASSFLGLAGTTDTQYF. The V call is TRBV27, the J call TRBJ2-3, with 11 bases identical to TRBD2. Trimming at V came to 3 bases and at J to 2 bases, leaving 7 bases not matched to a gene. The CDR3 is 17 residues long. Germline-derived CDR1 and CDR2 are MNHEY and SMNVEV (reference sequence).

This clone was recorded once. This chain uses TRBV15 with TRBJ2-7; weak D call: TRBD2 (7 bases). The CDR3 consists of 15 residues. Germline V lookup: CDR1 LNHNV, CDR2 YYDKDF (reference sequence). V was clipped by 5 bases and J by 6 bases, with 20 bases between them. The DNA for the CDR3 is TGTGCCACCAGCGACGGGGGGCAGCCGATTTTCGAGCAGTACTTC. Its protein product is CATSDGGQPIFEQYF.

The chain is built from TRBV10-2 and TRBJ2-1, with TRBD2 matching 10 bases. The CDR3 spans 19 residues. Per the germline V gene, CDR1 is WSHSY and CDR2 is SAAADI. J gave up 0 bases and V 6 bases, and 14 bases lay outside the gene matches. The DNA for the CDR3 is TGCGCCAGCAGCGGACTAGCGGAGCCCAGTTTAAGCTCCTACAATGAGCAGTTCTTC. It encodes CASSGLAEPSLSSYNEQFF.

In regard to this clone: Other DNA sequences of this sample code for an identical CDR3. This chain uses TRBV11-2 with TRBJ2-7; D remains ambiguous. There are 11 residues in the CDR3. Germline values: CDR1 SGHAT, CDR2 FQNNGV. Trimming removed 5 bases from V and 3 bases from J, with 5 bases in between. CDR3 protein: CASSLLYEQYF. The CDR3 bases are TGTGCCAGCAGCCTTCTCTACGAGCAGTACTTC.

The chain carries TRBV2 and TRBJ2-7; D possibly matches TRBD1 or TRBD2 (5 bases each). The V end lost 3 bases, the J end lost 1 base, and 10 bases lay between the germline ends. The CDR3 spans 14 residues. CDR1 is SNHLY, CDR2 FYNNEI, per germline. The CDR3 DNA reads TGTGCCAGCAGTGATAGAGAGGGGTCCTACGAGCAGTACTTC. Amino acid sequence: CASSDREGSYEQYF.

This chain joins TRBV7-4 and TRBJ2-7, with 11 nucleotides matching TRBD1. The CDR3 sequence is 18 residues long. Germline V CDR1 and CDR2: SGHVT, SQSDAQ. V shed 7 bases, J shed 3 bases, and the junction held 17 bases outside the gene matches. The CDR3 here is CASTLPPGQGGVNYEQYF. The DNA of the CDR3 is TGTGCCAGCACCCTCCCCCCGGGACAGGGGGGGGTGAACTACGAGCAGTACTTC. Complete variable domain (other parts from reference TRBV7-4 and TRBJ2-7): GAGVSQSPRYKVAKRGRDVALRCDSISGHVTLYWYRQTLGQGSEVLTYSQSDAQRDKSGRPSGRFSAERPERSVSTLKIQRTEQGDSAVYLCASTLPPGQGGVNYEQYFGPGTRLTVT.